The 32 T cell receptor beta chains reported below all come from one sample, sequenced in a study of cytomegalovirus exposure and HLA in healthy donors. This PCR relied on a set of 60 Vbeta primers and 13 Jbeta primers. Generated by immunoSEQ multiplex PCR, the TCRdb table keeps only in-frame clones and is missing some. The sample has roughly 98,000 clones, roughly four fifths seen once. The material sequenced was PBMCs. The source is a female donor in good health and CMV-seronegative.

The gene calls are TRBV7-9 and TRBJ1-5, with D tentatively TRBD1 (6 bases). The CDR3 is made up of 16 amino acids. The V end lost 4 bases, the J end lost 5 bases, and 18 bases lay between the germline ends. Per germline, CDR1 SEHNR and CDR2 FQNEAQ (reference sequence). The DNA for the CDR3 is TGTGCCAGCAGCTCCTCCGAGGGCAGGGGTTATCAGCCCCAGCATTTT. This gives the protein CASSSSEGRGYQPQHF.

The chain uses TRBV6-6 and TRBJ2-2; 8 bases map to TRBD1. The germline V gene encodes CDR1 MNHNY and CDR2 SVGAGI (reference sequence). J gave up 4 bases and V 6 bases, and 4 bases lay outside the gene matches. There are 14 residues in the CDR3. Here the CDR3 DNA reads TGTGCCAGCAGCCATACAGGGGGCACCGGGGAGCTGTTTTTT. Translating it yields CASSHTGGTGELFF.

The chain links TRBV15 to TRBJ2-5; 8 bases are shared with TRBD1. V dropped 5 bases and J dropped 4; count of bases not matched to a gene: 9. The CDR3 is 15 amino acids. Looked up from germline, CDR1 is LNHNV and CDR2 is YYDKDF (reference sequence). CDR3 sequence: CATSSRPGGLETQYF. CDR3 sequence (DNA): TGTGCCACCAGCTCTCGACCAGGGGGCTTAGAGACCCAGTACTTC.

This rearrangement joins TRBV7-3 to TRBJ2-1; D may be TRBD2 (7 bases). Trimming stripped 1 base from V and 9 bases from J, with 16 bases between. Germline CDR1 is SGHTA and CDR2 is FQGTGA. This CDR3 comprises 15 residues. The DNA for the CDR3 is TGTGCCAGCAGCTTAAGGGGGGGCTCCCCAGGTGAGCAGTTCTTC. This sequence encodes CASSLRGGSPGEQFF.

The V gene is TRBV7-6, the J gene TRBJ1-6; D unclear. CDR1 is SGHVS, CDR2 FNYEAQ, per germline. This CDR3 region has 16 residues. The V end was cut by 5 bases, the J end by 5 bases, with 16 bases between. The CDR3 here is CASSPNPSGNNSPLHF. The DNA for the CDR3 is TGTGCCAGCAGCCCCAACCCAAGCGGGAATAATTCACCCCTCCACTTT. Based on the CDR3 plus reference TRBV7-6 and TRBJ1-6, the full variable domain is GAGVSQSPRYKVTKRGQDVALRCDPISGHVSLYWYRQALGQGPEFLTYFNYEAQQDKSGLPNDRFSAERPEGSISTLTIQRTEQRDSAMYRCASSPNPSGNNSPLHFGNGTRLTVT.

This clone has just one count. The chain joins TRBV27 to TRBJ2-1; D may be TRBD2 (5 bases). Per germline, CDR1 MNHEY and CDR2 SMNVEV (reference sequence). The CDR3 is 12 amino acids. Trimming left V 5 bases short and J 9 bases short, with 11 bases between. CDR3 sequence (DNA): TGTGCCAGCAGTCCCGAAGGAGGTGAGCAGTTCTTC. Translation: CASSPEGGEQFF.

V and J are TRBV20-1 and TRBJ1-1; D not resolved. Trimming removed 5 bases at V and 1 base at J, with 5 bases between. The germline V gene has CDR1 DFQATT and CDR2 SNEGSKA (reference sequence). This CDR3 is 11 amino acids long. The CDR3 sequence is CSAPRNTEAFF. In nucleotides, the CDR3 is TGCAGTGCTCCCAGGAACACTGAAGCTTTCTTT.

The chain joins TRBV5-4 to TRBJ1-6; the match to TRBD1 covers 7 bases. Germline V gene sequence: CDR1 SGHNT, CDR2 YYREEE (reference sequence). The CDR3 contains 15 residues. Germline trimming cut 7 bases from V and 7 bases from J; bases unmatched to any gene: 11. In DNA, the CDR3 is TGTGCCAGCGGCCTAGGACAGGAACTAAATTCACCCCTCCACTTT. It yields the protein CASGLGQELNSPLHF.

This clone was detected a few times. CDR3 sequence reads: CASSVWGQGYNYGYTF. CDR3 DNA: TGTGCCAGCAGCGTCTGGGGACAGGGGTATAACTATGGCTACACCTTC. V gene TRBV21-1 combines with J gene TRBJ1-2; the table's D call TRBD1 went unverified against the DNA. TRBV21-1 constitutes a pseudogene. The CDR3 totals 16 residues.

The chain carries TRBV9 and TRBJ2-7; TRBD1 might be the D (6 bases). Germline loops: CDR1 SGDLS, CDR2 YYNGEE. The length of the CDR3 is 15 residues. The V end was cut by 0 bases, the J end by 1 base, with 11 bases between. CDR3 coding DNA: TGTGCCAGCAGCGTAGAGGGGGAAGGGTCCTACGAGCAGTACTTC. It is translated as CASSVEGEGSYEQYF.

The chain uses TRBV27 and TRBJ2-1, with D tentatively TRBD2 (6 bases). V was shortened by 5 bases and J by 9 bases, with 17 bases between the two germline ends. In germline, CDR1 is MNHEY, CDR2 SMNVEV (reference sequence). The CDR3 runs to 14 residues. The CDR3 nucleotides read TGTGCCAGCAGTCCCCGGGACGCGGGACGTGAGCAGTTCTTC. Its protein is CASSPRDAGREQFF.

The rearrangement joins TRBV7-9 to TRBJ2-2; D is ambiguous. Germline V CDR1 and CDR2: SEHNR, FQNEAQ (reference sequence). The length of the CDR3 is 16 residues. The V gene lost 8 bases and the J gene lost 4 bases, with 20 bases spanning the gap. CDR3 sequence: CASPHTRPHGTGELFF. For the CDR3, the DNA is TGTGCCAGCCCCCACACGCGGCCACACGGCACCGGGGAGCTGTTTTTT.

This clone was detected only a few times. The V and J genes are TRBV5-4 and TRBJ2-7, with 9 bases fitting TRBD1. After removal of 10 bases from V and 3 bases from J, the junction contained 8 bases not matched to a gene. Germline V gene lookup returns CDR1 SGHNT and CDR2 YYREEE (reference sequence). The CDR3 length is 13 residues. The CDR3: CAGHHRGRYEQYF. The CDR3 nucleotides are TGTGCCGGCCACCACAGGGGGCGCTACGAGCAGTACTTC.

This chain connects TRBV13 to TRBJ2-1; 13 nucleotides agree with TRBD2. Germline V gene data show CDR1 as PRHDT and CDR2 as FYEKMQ (reference sequence). This CDR3 is built from 17 residues. Trimming cost V 5 bases and J 5 bases; bases outside gene matches: 9. The CDR3 region has the DNA TGTGCCAGCAGCAGGACTAGCGGGAGCCTTTTCGACAATGAGCAGTTCTTC. Encoded protein: CASSRTSGSLFDNEQFF.

A few counts support this clone. The V call is TRBV27, the J call TRBJ1-1; D is perhaps TRBD1 (6 bases). V lost 7 bases and J lost 4, with 16 bases in between. This CDR3 is 14 amino acids long. CDR1 and CDR2 from the germline V gene are MNHEY and SMNVEV (reference sequence). In DNA, the CDR3 is TGTGCCAGCAATATGGGGGCTGGAGTCACTGAAGCTTTCTTT. Protein product: CASNMGAGVTEAFF.

The J gene is TRBJ1-1, the V gene TRBV29-1, with TRBD1 as a possible D gene (6 bases). Germline V CDR1 and CDR2: SQVTM, ANQGSEA. The CDR3 covers 13 residues. The ends were cut back, 7 bases at V and 7 bases at J, with 19 bases in the middle. The CDR3 DNA is TGCAGCGCACGCCGGGGGGCAGTGGGTGAAGCTTTCTTT. Translation: CSARRGAVGEAFF.

The chain employs TRBV27 and TRBJ2-5, with 8 bases identical to TRBD1. V gave up 5 bases and J gave up 5 bases; unmatched junction bases: 4. Germline CDR1 is MNHEY and CDR2 is SMNVEV (reference sequence). This CDR3 has 13 residues. Written as DNA, the CDR3 is TGTGCCAGCAGTCGACAGGGGCGGGAGACCCAGTACTTC. Translated: CASSRQGRETQYF.

The CDR3: CASSLGLTSGGPRPHEQYF. In nucleotides, the CDR3 is TGCGCCAGCAGCTTGGGGCTGACTAGCGGGGGGCCCCGTCCCCACGAGCAGTACTTC. The V gene is TRBV5-1, the J gene TRBJ2-7; 13 bases map to TRBD2. The CDR3 covers 19 residues. V gave up 0 bases and J gave up 5 bases; unmatched junction bases: 14. Per the germline V gene, CDR1 is SGHRS and CDR2 is YFSETQ.

J is TRBJ1-1 and V is TRBV7-6, with 8 bases aligning to TRBD1. The CDR3 is made up of 15 amino acids. In germline, CDR1 is SGHVS, CDR2 FNYEAQ. V lost 1 base to trimming and J lost 7 bases; unmatched junction nucleotides: 8. The CDR3 sequence: CASSLVGGQGIEAFF. CDR3 nucleotides: TGTGCCAGCAGCTTAGTCGGCGGACAGGGCATTGAAGCTTTCTTT. Using reference TRBV7-6 and TRBJ1-1 for the parts outside the CDR3, the full variable domain is GAGVSQSPRYKVTKRGQDVALRCDPISGHVSLYWYRQALGQGPEFLTYFNYEAQQDKSGLPNDRFSAERPEGSISTLTIQRTEQRDSAMYRCASSLVGGQGIEAFFGQGTRLTVV.

The chain employs TRBV5-1 and TRBJ2-5; 15 bases map to TRBD2. The CDR3 loop spans 15 amino acids. The V segment lost 4 bases and the J segment 3 bases; nucleotides outside the gene matches: 1. Germline V CDR1 and CDR2: SGHRS, YFSETQ. The chain's CDR3 is CASSRTSGGEETQYF. In DNA, the CDR3 is TGCGCCAGCAGCCGGACTAGCGGGGGGGAAGAGACCCAGTACTTC.

This clone was counted a few times. The chain uses TRBV19 and TRBJ2-7; 9 nucleotides align to TRBD1. Germline values: CDR1 LNHDA, CDR2 SQIVND (reference sequence). This CDR3 is 15 amino acids long. After removal of 6 bases from V and 3 bases from J, the junction contained 9 bases not matched to a gene. The CDR3 reads CASSLVGTGIYEQYF. CDR3 coding DNA: TGTGCCAGTAGCCTCGTGGGGACAGGGATCTACGAGCAGTACTTC.

This rearrangement joins TRBV28 to TRBJ2-1, with 16 nucleotides matching TRBD2. CDR1 MDHEN and CDR2 SYDVKM come from the germline V gene. The CDR3 totals 18 residues. With V trimmed by 5 bases and J by 3 bases, 7 bases remained unmatched. CDR3 sequence: CASSPGTSGRAVYNEQFF. CDR3 nucleotides: TGTGCCAGCAGTCCCGGGACTAGCGGGAGGGCCGTCTACAATGAGCAGTTCTTC.

This clone is a singleton in its sample. The CDR3 here is CASSPAAGNQPQHF. CDR3 in DNA: TGTGCCAGCAGTCCCGCTGCAGGCAATCAGCCCCAGCATTTT. The chain joins TRBV2 to TRBJ1-5, with D unclear. CDR1 and CDR2 (germline): SNHLY, FYNNEI. There are 14 residues in the CDR3. V lost 5 bases, J lost 2 bases, and 10 bases lay in between.

This clone was seen only a few times. V gene TRBV30 combines with J gene TRBJ1-1; TRBD1 is a possible D gene (6 bases). V lost 0 bases, J lost 1 base, and 9 bases lay in between. This CDR3 spans 14 amino acids. Germline V gene data show CDR1 as GTSNPN and CDR2 as SVGIG (reference sequence). Written as DNA, the CDR3 is TGTGCCTGGAGTGTACAGGGACAGAACACTGAAGCTTTCTTT. Translation: CAWSVQGQNTEAFF. The variable domain in full, with the rest retrieved from reference TRBV30 and TRBJ1-1, is SQTIHQWPATLVQPVGSPLSLECTVEGTSNPNLYWYRQAAGRGLQLLFYSVGIGQISSEVPQNLSASRPQDRQFILSSKKLLLSDSGFYLCAWSVQGQNTEAFFGQGTRLTVV.

The rearrangement links TRBV4-2 to TRBJ1-1; perhaps TRBD1 as D (6 bases). Germline V gene sequence: CDR1 LGHNA, CDR2 YNFKEQ. V was trimmed by 1 base and J by 2 bases, leaving 20 bases between them. There are 18 residues in the CDR3. CDR3 bases: TGTGCCAGCAGCCAAGGTGGGGGCTGGGGCAGGGTTAACACTGAAGCTTTCTTT. Its translation is CASSQGGGWGRVNTEAFF.

The V call is TRBV5-1, the J call TRBJ1-2; D is possibly TRBD1 (5 bases). This CDR3 comprises 14 residues. In germline, CDR1 is SGHRS, CDR2 YFSETQ. V was pared by 0 bases and J by 7 bases, with 13 bases between. CDR3 sequence reads: CASSLAAGRSGYTF. The CDR3 nucleotides are TGCGCCAGCAGCTTGGCCGCGGGACGGAGTGGCTACACCTTC. Combining the CDR3 with reference TRBV5-1 and TRBJ1-2 gives the whole variable domain KAGVTQTPRYLIKTRGQQVTLSCSPISGHRSVSWYQQTPGQGLQFLFEYFSETQRNKGNFPGRFSGRQFSNSRSEMNVSTLELGDSALYLCASSLAAGRSGYTFGSGTRLTVV.

The chain couples TRBV2 to TRBJ1-1, with 10 bases aligning to TRBD1. Germline loops: CDR1 SNHLY, CDR2 FYNNEI. The CDR3 length is 15 residues. After removal of 11 bases from V and 2 bases from J, the junction contained 11 bases not matched to a gene. As DNA, the CDR3 is TGTGCCTGTTTAAGACAGGGGGCACTAAACACTGAAGCTTTCTTT. Protein: CACLRQGALNTEAFF.

Written as DNA, the CDR3 is TGCGCCAGCAGCCTCGGGTCCAGCTCCTATAATTCACCCCTCCACTTT. This codes for CASSLGSSSYNSPLHF. J is TRBJ1-6 and V is TRBV5-1; the D is unclear. The CDR3 totals 16 residues. Trimming left V 4 bases short and J 0 bases short, with 11 bases between. Germline CDR1 is SGHRS and CDR2 is YFSETQ. The variable domain in full, completed from reference TRBV5-1 and TRBJ1-6, reads KAGVTQTPRYLIKTRGQQVTLSCSPISGHRSVSWYQQTPGQGLQFLFEYFSETQRNKGNFPGRFSGRQFSNSRSEMNVSTLELGDSALYLCASSLGSSSYNSPLHFGNGTRLTVT.

V gene TRBV29-1 combines with J gene TRBJ1-1; weak D call: TRBD1 (6 bases). The CDR3 consists of 11 residues. CDR1 is SQVTM, CDR2 ANQGSEA, per germline. Trimming removed 6 bases from V and 7 bases from J, with 12 bases in between. CDR3 sequence reads: CSVLTGLEAFF. The CDR3 DNA is TGCAGCGTCCTGACAGGCCTTGAAGCTTTCTTT.

CDR3 amino acids: CASSDGGDEQYF. The CDR3 nucleotides read TGCGCCAGCAGTGATGGAGGTGACGAGCAGTACTTC. The genes are TRBV10-2 and TRBJ2-7; D is perhaps TRBD2 (5 bases). Germline V gives CDR1 WSHSY, CDR2 SAAADI. V was trimmed by 3 bases and J by 5 bases, leaving 8 bases between them. CDR3 length: 12 residues.

This clone showed up just a few times. The chain has TRBV7-2 and TRBJ1-5; D is possibly TRBD1 (6 bases). The CDR3 length is 14 residues. V gave up 2 bases and J gave up 4 bases, with 9 bases separating them. Germline lookup yields CDR1 SGHTA and CDR2 FQGNSA. The CDR3, as DNA: TGTGCCAGCAGCTTAACAGGGATGAATCAGCCCCAGCATTTT. Protein: CASSLTGMNQPQHF.

This chain connects TRBV5-4 to TRBJ1-1; D gene unclear. Germline CDR1 SGHNT, CDR2 YYREEE (reference sequence). Trimming stripped 7 bases from V and 2 bases from J, with 12 bases between. The CDR3 totals 13 residues. As DNA, the CDR3 is TGTGCCAGCCAAAACGGAGGTAACACTGAAGCTTTCTTT. It yields the protein CASQNGGNTEAFF. The complete variable domain, with remaining parts taken from reference TRBV5-4 and TRBJ1-1, reads ETGVTQSPTHLIKTRGQQVTLRCSSQSGHNTVSWYQQALGQGPQFIFQYYREEENGRGNFPPRFSGLQFPNYSSELNVNALELDDSALYLCASQNGGNTEAFFGQGTRLTVV.